A single sample is the source of the 9 T cell receptor beta chains below, sequenced in a study of T-cell memory formation after mild COVID-19. MiXCR, applied by TCRdb to the 5' RACE reads, yields one record per CDR3 protein. Here the sample spans a few hundred thousand distinct CDR3 sequences, around 21% being singletons. Sequenced: PBMCs or a T cell subset sorted from them (not recorded which). Receptor source: an adult woman who had mild COVID-19 (a few samples of this study predate the infection). Cell type and time point are not known.

The chain employs TRBV7-9 and TRBJ2-2, with a weak D call TRBD2 (6 bases). This CDR3 spans 16 amino acids. Trimming took 0 bases from V and 4 from J, leaving 12 bases between them. Germline CDR1 is SEHNR and CDR2 is FQNEAQ (reference sequence). The CDR3 DNA follows: TGTGCCAGCAGCTTAGCGGACGGACTACTCACCGGGGAGCTGTTTTTT. Translating it yields CASSLADGLLTGELFF.

This clonotype was counted a few times. The chain employs TRBV7-2 and TRBJ2-2, with 9 bases aligning to TRBD2. Germline V CDR1 and CDR2: SGHTA, FQGNSA. The CDR3 is 17 residues long. Germline trimming cut 2 bases from V and 4 bases from J; bases unmatched to any gene: 8. The DNA for the CDR3 is TGTGCCAGCAGCTTATGGCTAGCGGGGATCGGCACCGGGGAGCTGTTTTTT. Protein sequence: CASSLWLAGIGTGELFF.

The chain is built from TRBV11-1 and TRBJ2-1, with TRBD2 matching over 8 bases. CDR1 and CDR2 (germline): SGHAT, FQDESV (reference sequence). J gave up 2 bases and V 5 bases, and 8 bases lay outside the gene matches. This CDR3 contains 16 residues. CDR3 region: CASSPAAGRAYNEQFF. For the CDR3, the DNA is TGTGCCAGCAGCCCTGCTGCCGGGAGGGCCTACAATGAGCAGTTCTTC.

This chain uses TRBV7-3 with TRBJ1-2; 7 bases align to TRBD1. Unmatched junction bases numbered 6, after V lost 5 bases and J lost 3 bases. CDR1 and CDR2 from the germline V gene are SGHTA and FQGTGA. CDR3 length: 14 amino acids. The CDR3 protein is CASSPSQGDYGYTF. CDR3 nucleotides: TGTGCCAGCAGCCCGTCCCAGGGGGACTATGGCTACACCTTC.

This clonotype has more than one count but fewer than ten. V and J are TRBV7-8 and TRBJ2-2; the D gene is possibly TRBD1 (6 bases). The germline V and J ends were trimmed by 4 bases and 6 bases, with 18 bases remaining between them. The germline CDR1 and CDR2 sequences are SGHVS and FQNEAQ. The CDR3 has 16 amino acids. The CDR3 loop is CASSSPTGNVPGELFF. The CDR3 DNA sequence: TGTGCCAGCAGCTCCCCCACAGGGAATGTCCCCGGGGAGCTGTTTTTT. Complete variable domain (other parts from reference TRBV7-8 and TRBJ2-2): GAGVSQSPRYKVAKRGQDVALRCDPISGHVSLFWYQQALGQGPEFLTYFQNEAQLDKSGLPSDRFFAERPEGSVSTLKIQRTQQEDSAVYLCASSSPTGNVPGELFFGEGSRLTVL.

This rearrangement joins TRBV7-6 to TRBJ1-1, with TRBD1 identical over 9 bases. CDR3 size: 15 residues. Per the germline V gene, CDR1 is SGHVS and CDR2 is FNYEAQ. V lost 4 bases and J lost 4; bases outside the gene matches: 7. In DNA form, the CDR3 reads TGTGCCAGCAGCTCCCTACAGGGGGCGGCCACTGAAGCTTTCTTT. Protein product: CASSSLQGAATEAFF.

The chain links TRBV4-1 to TRBJ1-2; 12 positions match TRBD1. Germline CDR1 is MGHRA and CDR2 is YSYEKL. The CDR3 length is 18 residues. V lost 3 bases, J lost 3 bases, and 11 bases stayed unmatched. CDR3 amino acids: CASSQYNAGTGGYYGYTF. DNA of the CDR3: TGCGCCAGCAGCCAGTACAACGCCGGGACAGGGGGCTACTATGGCTACACCTTC.

The CDR3 region has the DNA TGCAGTGCTAGTGGAGGTGAAATCTATGGCTACACCTTC. This codes for CSASGGEIYGYTF. This rearrangement joins TRBV20-1 to TRBJ1-2; D call uncertain. Germline CDR1 and CDR2: DFQATT and SNEGSKA (reference sequence). This CDR3 has 13 residues. Trimming took off 3 bases at V and 4 bases at J, with 12 bases between the two ends.

As concerns this clonotype: Germline and junction disagree at one end, which may indicate a read error. This chain connects TRBV7-2 to TRBJ1-2; the match to TRBD1 covers 8 bases. Germline CDR1 reads SGHTA; CDR2 reads FQGNSA. CDR3 length: 14 residues. This CDR3 is CASSAQGAKYGYTF. Here the CDR3 DNA reads TGTGCCAGCAGCGCCCAGGGGGCTAAGTATGGCTACACCTTC.